A single sample is the source of the 18 T cell receptor beta chains below, sequenced in a study of shared clonotypes between healthy human individuals. Here immunoSEQ multiplex PCR was the method, and the copy in TCRdb shows in-frame clones only, minus some. The sample lists about 770,000 clones, about two thirds seen once, with approximately 1.7% in the top ten. The sample was memory CD4+ T cells sorted from blood. Subset indicated: CD45RA-negative fraction. Receptors were obtained from a woman under 40 in good health.

V and J are TRBV7-8 and TRBJ2-2, with D unresolved. CDR1 and CDR2 from the germline V gene are SGHVS and FQNEAQ. This CDR3 spans 16 amino acids. The V and J ends lost 1 base and 0 bases respectively, with 9 bases between them. CDR3 nucleotide sequence: TGTGCCAGCAGCTTAGGGCAGCTCGCGAACACCGGGGAGCTGTTTTTT. It yields the protein CASSLGQLANTGELFF. Drawing the rest from reference TRBV7-8 and TRBJ2-2, the complete variable domain is GAGVSQSPRYKVAKRGQDVALRCDPISGHVSLFWYQQALGQGPEFLTYFQNEAQLDKSGLPSDRFFAERPEGSVSTLKIQRTQQEDSAVYLCASSLGQLANTGELFFGEGSRLTVL.

V gene TRBV19 combines with J gene TRBJ2-7, with D possibly TRBD1 on 6 matching bases. CDR1 is LNHDA, CDR2 SQIVND, per germline (reference sequence). V lost 5 bases and J lost 3, with 14 bases in between. The CDR3 has 14 amino acids. CDR3 sequence: CASSSLDSRYEQYF. CDR3 DNA: TGTGCCAGTAGTTCCTTGGACAGCCGCTACGAGCAGTACTTC.

This clone was detected only a few times. The rearrangement uses TRBV5-4 and TRBJ1-2; TRBD1 might be the D (5 bases). The CDR3 is 13 amino acids. V gave up 2 bases and J gave up 6 bases, with 11 bases separating them. Germline-derived CDR1 and CDR2 are SGHNT and YYREEE (reference sequence). The CDR3 sequence: CASSLQQTDGYTF. For the CDR3, the DNA is TGTGCCAGCAGCTTACAACAGACAGATGGCTACACCTTC. The full variable domain, its missing parts supplied by reference TRBV5-4 and TRBJ1-2, is ETGVTQSPTHLIKTRGQQVTLRCSSQSGHNTVSWYQQALGQGPQFIFQYYREEENGRGNFPPRFSGLQFPNYSSELNVNALELDDSALYLCASSLQQTDGYTFGSGTRLTVV.

This chain joins TRBV7-9 and TRBJ2-2; D is perhaps TRBD2 (6 bases). This CDR3 is built from 18 residues. The ends were cut back, 1 base at V and 2 bases at J, with 17 bases in the middle. CDR1 and CDR2 from the germline V gene are SEHNR and FQNEAQ (reference sequence). Written as DNA, the CDR3 is TGTGCCAGCAGCTTAGAAACATCGGTGGCGGGAAACACCGGGGAGCTGTTTTTT. Encoded protein: CASSLETSVAGNTGELFF.

The J gene is TRBJ1-3, the V gene TRBV19, with D perhaps TRBD1 (6 bases). Germline CDR1 LNHDA, CDR2 SQIVND (reference sequence). The CDR3 has 14 amino acids. The ends were cut back, 7 bases at V and 0 bases at J, with 10 bases in the middle. The CDR3 sequence is CASNRESSGNTIYF. In nucleotides, the CDR3 is TGTGCCAGTAACAGGGAGAGCTCTGGAAACACCATATATTTT.

This clone was picked up a small number of times. This chain uses TRBV7-9 with TRBJ2-3; D gene unclear. This CDR3 comprises 15 residues. Germline V gives CDR1 SEHNR, CDR2 FQNEAQ (reference sequence). Trimming cost V 3 bases and J 0 bases, with 10 bases left between them. The DNA for the CDR3 is TGTGCCAGCAGCTTCGCAGCGACTAGCACAGATACGCAGTATTTT. Translated, it gives CASSFAATSTDTQYF.

This clone was recorded a few times. This CDR3 is CASSPTLDRYNEQFF. CDR3 sequence (DNA): TGTGCCAGCAGCCCGACCCTGGACCGGTACAATGAGCAGTTCTTC. The chain employs TRBV5-4 and TRBJ2-1; D not resolved. This CDR3 is 15 amino acids long. Between the trimmed V and J ends, which lost 4 bases and 4 bases, there was a span of 15 bases. CDR1 is SGHNT, CDR2 YYREEE, per germline (reference sequence).

The chain is built from TRBV6-5 and TRBJ1-1; D not certain. The germline gives CDR1 MNHEY, CDR2 SVGAGI. CDR3 length: 14 residues. Trimming pared 7 bases from V and 1 base from J, leaving 13 bases between. In nucleotides, the CDR3 is TGTGCCAGCACTTTGGTTCCGGGGAACACTGAAGCTTTCTTT. It is translated as CASTLVPGNTEAFF.

The J gene is TRBJ2-7, the V gene TRBV10-1; 9 bases are a match to TRBD1. The junction had 8 bases not matched to a gene; V was cut back by 6 bases and J by 2 bases. CDR1 and CDR2 (germline): WNHNN, SYGVQD (reference sequence). The CDR3 totals 15 residues. CDR3 in DNA: TGCGCCAGCAGCCGATTACAGGGGGCCACCTACGAGCAGTACTTC. Its translation: CASSRLQGATYEQYF.

This sequence joins TRBV2 and TRBJ1-1; 9 bases agree with TRBD1. Losses at the gene ends were 7 bases for V and 3 bases for J; bases not matched to a gene: 21. The CDR3 runs to 19 residues. The germline gives CDR1 SNHLY, CDR2 FYNNEI. CDR3 sequence reads: CASIGARDREILGDTEAFF. The CDR3 nucleotides are TGTGCCAGCATCGGAGCCCGGGACAGGGAAATTTTGGGCGACACTGAAGCTTTCTTT.

V usage is TRBV28 and J usage is TRBJ2-1; D unclear. V lost 3 bases to trimming and J lost 8 bases, with 5 bases between them. The CDR3 has 11 residues. Germline values: CDR1 MDHEN, CDR2 SYDVKM. This CDR3 reads CASSFFDEQFF. The CDR3 DNA reads TGTGCCAGCAGTTTTTTTGATGAGCAGTTCTTC.

The V and J genes are TRBV4-1 and TRBJ2-7; 8 bases align to TRBD2. V was pared by 2 bases and J by 0 bases, with 6 bases of the junction left unmatched. The CDR3 consists of 16 residues. Looked up from germline, CDR1 is MGHRA and CDR2 is YSYEKL. The CDR3 loop is CASSQKAGADSYEQYF. The CDR3 DNA follows: TGCGCCAGCAGCCAAAAAGCGGGGGCCGACTCCTACGAGCAGTACTTC.

This clone has just one count. J is TRBJ2-1 and V is TRBV18, with 11 bases that match TRBD1. The ends lost 0 bases at V and 4 bases at J; junction bases unmatched: 11. The CDR3 length is 19 residues. Germline-derived CDR1 and CDR2 are KGHSH and LQKENI. The CDR3 sequence: CASSPPPGTGGPLYNEQFF. The CDR3 DNA sequence: TGTGCCAGCTCACCACCACCCGGGACAGGGGGTCCATTGTACAATGAGCAGTTCTTC. Based on the CDR3 plus reference TRBV18 and TRBJ2-1, the full variable domain is NAGVMQNPRHLVRRRGQEARLRCSPMKGHSHVYWYRQLPEEGLKFMVYLQKENIIDESGMPKERFSAEFPKEGPSILRIQQVVRGDSAAYFCASSPPPGTGGPLYNEQFFGPGTRLTVL.

The gene calls are TRBV28 and TRBJ1-2, with 7 bases matching TRBD1. Germline V lookup: CDR1 MDHEN, CDR2 SYDVKM. Trimming at V came to 7 bases and at J to 4 bases, leaving 12 bases not matched to a gene. This CDR3 has 15 amino acids. CDR3 DNA: TGTGCCAGCAAAGGGAACAGGGGTCCCCTCTATGGCTACACCTTC. This sequence encodes CASKGNRGPLYGYTF.

V gene TRBV18 combines with J gene TRBJ1-1; D ambiguous. This CDR3 spans 16 amino acids. V lost 2 bases and J lost 1, with 14 bases in between. Germline lookup yields CDR1 KGHSH and CDR2 LQKENI. Here the CDR3 DNA reads TGTGCCAGCTCACCAGGGTTTTCGGCCCAGAACACTGAAGCTTTCTTT. As protein: CASSPGFSAQNTEAFF.

This clone was seen only once. V gene TRBV29-1 combines with J gene TRBJ1-4, with no clear D. The CDR3 totals 11 residues. Germline CDR1 is SQVTM and CDR2 is ANQGSEA. Trimming cost V 5 bases and J 7 bases, with 8 bases left between them. The CDR3 loop reads CSVTKAEKLFF. As DNA, the CDR3 is TGCAGCGTTACAAAAGCTGAAAAACTGTTTTTT.

The chain recombines TRBV5-5 with TRBJ2-3; 10 nucleotides match TRBD2. Germline-derived CDR1 and CDR2 are SGHKS and YYEKEE (reference sequence). The V segment lost 3 bases and the J segment 4 bases; nucleotides outside the gene matches: 5. There are 15 residues in the CDR3. The CDR3 is CASSWGTSEADTQYF. CDR3 DNA: TGTGCCAGCAGCTGGGGGACTAGCGAGGCAGATACGCAGTATTTT.

This chain joins TRBV7-9 and TRBJ2-7; no firm D call. V lost 5 bases and J 7 bases, leaving 18 bases between the germline ends. The CDR3 extends over 14 amino acids. CDR1 is SEHNR, CDR2 FQNEAQ, per germline (reference sequence). The CDR3: CASSPVSVHKEQYF. In DNA form, the CDR3 reads TGTGCCAGCAGCCCGGTGAGCGTACATAAGGAGCAGTACTTC.